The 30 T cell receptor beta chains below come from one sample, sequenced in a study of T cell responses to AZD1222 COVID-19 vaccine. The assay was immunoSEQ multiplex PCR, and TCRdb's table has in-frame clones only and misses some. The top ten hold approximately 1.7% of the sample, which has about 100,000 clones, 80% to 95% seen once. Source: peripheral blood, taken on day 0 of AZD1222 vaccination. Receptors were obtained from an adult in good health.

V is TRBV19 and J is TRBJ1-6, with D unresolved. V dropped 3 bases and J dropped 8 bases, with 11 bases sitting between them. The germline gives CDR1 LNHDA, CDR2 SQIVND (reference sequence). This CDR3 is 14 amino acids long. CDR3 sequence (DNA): TGTGCCAGTAGTATTGAGCTTTGGGATTCACCCCTCCACTTT. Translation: CASSIELWDSPLHF.

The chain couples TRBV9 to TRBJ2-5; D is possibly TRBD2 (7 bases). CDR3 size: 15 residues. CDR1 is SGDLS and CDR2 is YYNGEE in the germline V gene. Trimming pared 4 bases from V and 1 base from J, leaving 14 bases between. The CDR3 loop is CASSPGAGVQETQYF. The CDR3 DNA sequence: TGTGCCAGCAGCCCGGGGGCGGGGGTCCAAGAGACCCAGTACTTC.

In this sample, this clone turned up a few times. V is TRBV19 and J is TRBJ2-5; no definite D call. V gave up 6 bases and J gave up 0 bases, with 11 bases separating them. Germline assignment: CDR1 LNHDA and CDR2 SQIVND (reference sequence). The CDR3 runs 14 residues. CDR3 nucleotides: TGTGCCAGTAGCCTCTTTTCAGACCAAGAGACCCAGTACTTC. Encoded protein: CASSLFSDQETQYF.

The CDR3 DNA reads as TGTGCCTGGAGTGATGGGGCGTCAAGCAGAGAGACCCAGTACTTC. Its translation is CAWSDGASSRETQYF. The rearrangement uses TRBV30 and TRBJ2-5; a possible D gene is TRBD1 (5 bases). With 1 base removed from V and 4 bases from J, the gap between germline ends came to 16 bases. CDR1 is GTSNPN, CDR2 SVGIG, per germline (reference sequence). This CDR3 spans 15 amino acids.

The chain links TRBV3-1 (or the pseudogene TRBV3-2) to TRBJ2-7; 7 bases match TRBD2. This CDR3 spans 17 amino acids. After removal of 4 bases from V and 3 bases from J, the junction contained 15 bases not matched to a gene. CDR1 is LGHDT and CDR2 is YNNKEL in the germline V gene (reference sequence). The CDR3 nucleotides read TGTGCCAGCAGCCCTCTCACGGGAGGAGGAAGAGACTACGAGCAGTACTTC. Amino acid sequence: CASSPLTGGGRDYEQYF.

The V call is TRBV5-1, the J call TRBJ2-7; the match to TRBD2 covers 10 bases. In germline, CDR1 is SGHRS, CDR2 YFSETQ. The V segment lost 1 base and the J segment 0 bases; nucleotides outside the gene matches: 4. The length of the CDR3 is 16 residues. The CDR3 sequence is CASSLIAGGSSYEQYF. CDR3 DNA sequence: TGCGCCAGCAGCTTGATAGCGGGAGGAAGCTCCTACGAGCAGTACTTC. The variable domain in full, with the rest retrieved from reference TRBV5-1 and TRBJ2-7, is KAGVTQTPRYLIKTRGQQVTLSCSPISGHRSVSWYQQTPGQGLQFLFEYFSETQRNKGNFPGRFSGRQFSNSRSEMNVSTLELGDSALYLCASSLIAGGSSYEQYFGPGTRLTVT.

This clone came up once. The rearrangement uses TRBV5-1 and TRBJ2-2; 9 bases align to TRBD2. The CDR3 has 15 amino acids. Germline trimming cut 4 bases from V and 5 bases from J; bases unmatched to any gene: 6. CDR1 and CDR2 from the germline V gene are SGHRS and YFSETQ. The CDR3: CASSRGLAGTGELFF. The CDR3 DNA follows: TGCGCCAGCAGCCGGGGACTAGCTGGGACCGGGGAGCTGTTTTTT.

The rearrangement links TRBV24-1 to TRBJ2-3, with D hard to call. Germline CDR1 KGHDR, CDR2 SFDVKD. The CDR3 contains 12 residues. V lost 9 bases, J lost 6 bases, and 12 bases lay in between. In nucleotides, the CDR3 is TGTGCCACCGGTCGGCGTTCGGATACGCAGTATTTT. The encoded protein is CATGRRSDTQYF.

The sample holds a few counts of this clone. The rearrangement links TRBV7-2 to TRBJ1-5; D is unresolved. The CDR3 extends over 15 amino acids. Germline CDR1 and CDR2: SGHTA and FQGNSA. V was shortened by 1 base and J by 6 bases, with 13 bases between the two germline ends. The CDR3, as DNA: TGTGCCAGCAGCTTAGGGACGAGGGAGGCTCAGCCCCAGCATTTT. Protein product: CASSLGTREAQPQHF.

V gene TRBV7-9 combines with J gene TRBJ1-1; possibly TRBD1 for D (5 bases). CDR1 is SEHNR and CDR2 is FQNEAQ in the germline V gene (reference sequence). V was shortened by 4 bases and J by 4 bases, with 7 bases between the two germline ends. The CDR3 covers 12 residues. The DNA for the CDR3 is TGTGCCAGCAGCTGGGGGTTCACTGAAGCTTTCTTT. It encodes CASSWGFTEAFF.

CDR3 protein: CASSTAGGNQPQHF. As DNA, the CDR3 is TGTGCCAGCAGTACCGCGGGGGGCAATCAGCCCCAGCATTTT. The chain carries TRBV7-9 and TRBJ1-5; D may be TRBD1 (5 bases). This CDR3 has 14 amino acids. The V end was cut by 6 bases, the J end by 2 bases, with 11 bases between. The germline CDR1 and CDR2 sequences are SEHNR and FQNEAQ (reference sequence).

CDR3 sequence reads: CASSTPTVSINSPLHF. The CDR3 DNA sequence: TGTGCCAGCAGTACCCCGACGGTCTCTATAAATTCACCCCTCCACTTT. The V call is TRBV28, the J call TRBJ1-6, with D unclear. The CDR3 is 16 amino acids. Germline CDR1 and CDR2: MDHEN and SYDVKM. The V end was cut by 5 bases, the J end by 7 bases, with 18 bases between.

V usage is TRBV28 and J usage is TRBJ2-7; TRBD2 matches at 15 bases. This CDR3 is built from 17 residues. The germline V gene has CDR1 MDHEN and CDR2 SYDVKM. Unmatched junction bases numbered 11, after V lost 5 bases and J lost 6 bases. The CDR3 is CASSAGLAGGRGGEQYF. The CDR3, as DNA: TGTGCCAGCAGTGCGGGACTAGCGGGAGGTCGGGGGGGCGAGCAGTACTTC.

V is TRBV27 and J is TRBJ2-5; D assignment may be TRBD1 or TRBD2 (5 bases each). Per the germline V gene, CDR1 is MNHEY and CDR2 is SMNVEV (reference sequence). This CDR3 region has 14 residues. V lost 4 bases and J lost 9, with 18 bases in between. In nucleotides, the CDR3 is TGTGCCAGCAGTTCTGGGAGTTTCCGGACACCCCAGTACTTC. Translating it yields CASSSGSFRTPQYF.

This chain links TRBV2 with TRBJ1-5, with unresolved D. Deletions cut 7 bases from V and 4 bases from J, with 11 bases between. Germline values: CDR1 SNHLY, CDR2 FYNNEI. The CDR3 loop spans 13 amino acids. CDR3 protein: CASIPGRNQPQHF. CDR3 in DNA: TGTGCCAGCATCCCGGGTAGGAATCAGCCCCAGCATTTT.

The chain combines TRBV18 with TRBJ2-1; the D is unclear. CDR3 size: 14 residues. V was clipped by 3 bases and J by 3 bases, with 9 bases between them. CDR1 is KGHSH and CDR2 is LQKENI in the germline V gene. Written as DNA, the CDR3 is TGTGCCAGCTCACCGGGTCCCAGCTACAATGAGCAGTTCTTC. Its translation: CASSPGPSYNEQFF.

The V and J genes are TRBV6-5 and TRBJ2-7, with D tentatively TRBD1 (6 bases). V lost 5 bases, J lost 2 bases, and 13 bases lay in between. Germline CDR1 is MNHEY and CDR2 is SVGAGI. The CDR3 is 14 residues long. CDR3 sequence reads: CASSRQVPAYEQYF. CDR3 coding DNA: TGTGCCAGCAGTCGACAGGTCCCTGCCTACGAGCAGTACTTC.

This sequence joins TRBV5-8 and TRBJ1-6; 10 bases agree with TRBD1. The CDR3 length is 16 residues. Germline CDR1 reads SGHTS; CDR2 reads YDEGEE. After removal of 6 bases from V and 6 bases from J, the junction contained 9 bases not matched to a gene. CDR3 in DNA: TGTGCCAGCACCCGCCTCGACAGGGGGCTTAATTCACCCCTCCACTTT. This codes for CASTRLDRGLNSPLHF. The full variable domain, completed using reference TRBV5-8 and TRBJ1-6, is EAGVTQSPTHLIKTRGQQATLRCSPISGHTSVYWYQQALGLGLQFLLWYDEGEERNRGNFPPRFSGRQFPNYSSELNVNALELEDSALYLCASTRLDRGLNSPLHFGNGTRLTVT.

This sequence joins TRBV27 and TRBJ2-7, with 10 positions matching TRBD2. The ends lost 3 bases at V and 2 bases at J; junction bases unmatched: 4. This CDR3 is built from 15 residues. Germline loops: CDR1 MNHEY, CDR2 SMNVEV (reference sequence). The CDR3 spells CASSFEAGGPYEQYF. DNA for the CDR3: TGTGCCAGCAGTTTCGAAGCGGGAGGGCCCTACGAGCAGTACTTC.

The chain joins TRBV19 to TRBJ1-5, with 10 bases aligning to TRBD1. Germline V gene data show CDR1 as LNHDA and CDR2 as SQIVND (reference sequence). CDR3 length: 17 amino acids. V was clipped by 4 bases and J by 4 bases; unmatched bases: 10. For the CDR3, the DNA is TGTGCCAGTAGTACGGGACAGGGGTTCGACAGTAATCAGCCCCAGCATTTT. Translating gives CASSTGQGFDSNQPQHF.

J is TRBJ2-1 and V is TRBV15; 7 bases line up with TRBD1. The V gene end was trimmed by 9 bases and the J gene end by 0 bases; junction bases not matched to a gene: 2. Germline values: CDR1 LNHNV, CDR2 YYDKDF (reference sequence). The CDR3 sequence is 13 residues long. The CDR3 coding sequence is TGTGCCACTGGACAGGACTCCTACAATGAGCAGTTCTTC. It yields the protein CATGQDSYNEQFF.

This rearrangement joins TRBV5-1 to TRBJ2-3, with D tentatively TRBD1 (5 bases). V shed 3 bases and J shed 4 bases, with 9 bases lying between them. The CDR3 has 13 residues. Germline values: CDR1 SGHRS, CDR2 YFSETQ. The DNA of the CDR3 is TGCGCCAGCAGCTCCCAGGGTCCAGATACGCAGTATTTT. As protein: CASSSQGPDTQYF. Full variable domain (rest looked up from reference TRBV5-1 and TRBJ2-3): KAGVTQTPRYLIKTRGQQVTLSCSPISGHRSVSWYQQTPGQGLQFLFEYFSETQRNKGNFPGRFSGRQFSNSRSEMNVSTLELGDSALYLCASSSQGPDTQYFGPGTRLTVL.

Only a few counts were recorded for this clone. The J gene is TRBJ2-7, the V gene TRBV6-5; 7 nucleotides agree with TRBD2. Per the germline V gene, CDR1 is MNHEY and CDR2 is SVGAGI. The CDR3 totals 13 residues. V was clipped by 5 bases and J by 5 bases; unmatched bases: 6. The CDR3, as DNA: TGTGCCAGCAGTACTAGCGAAAAGAACGAGCAGTACTTC. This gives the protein CASSTSEKNEQYF.

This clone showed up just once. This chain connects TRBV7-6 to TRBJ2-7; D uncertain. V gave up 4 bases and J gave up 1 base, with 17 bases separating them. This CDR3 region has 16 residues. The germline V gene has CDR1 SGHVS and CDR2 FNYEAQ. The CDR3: CASSSRSAAESYEQYF. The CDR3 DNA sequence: TGTGCCAGCAGCTCTAGGTCGGCGGCTGAGTCCTACGAGCAGTACTTC. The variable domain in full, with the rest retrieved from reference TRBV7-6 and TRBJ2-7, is GAGVSQSPRYKVTKRGQDVALRCDPISGHVSLYWYRQALGQGPEFLTYFNYEAQQDKSGLPNDRFSAERPEGSISTLTIQRTEQRDSAMYRCASSSRSAAESYEQYFGPGTRLTVT.

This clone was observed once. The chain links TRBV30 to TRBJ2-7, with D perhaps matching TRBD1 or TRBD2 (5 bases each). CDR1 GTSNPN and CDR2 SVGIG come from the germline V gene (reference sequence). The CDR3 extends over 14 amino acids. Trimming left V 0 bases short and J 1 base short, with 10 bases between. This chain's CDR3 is CAWSVRGPSYEQYF. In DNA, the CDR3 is TGTGCCTGGAGTGTAAGGGGACCTTCCTACGAGCAGTACTTC.

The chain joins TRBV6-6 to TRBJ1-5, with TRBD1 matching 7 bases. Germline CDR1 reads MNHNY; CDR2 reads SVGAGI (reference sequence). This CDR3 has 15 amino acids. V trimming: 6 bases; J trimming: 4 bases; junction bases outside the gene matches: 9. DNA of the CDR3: TGTGCCAGCAGGTCATCCGGGACAGCAAATCAGCCCCAGCATTTT. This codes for CASRSSGTANQPQHF.

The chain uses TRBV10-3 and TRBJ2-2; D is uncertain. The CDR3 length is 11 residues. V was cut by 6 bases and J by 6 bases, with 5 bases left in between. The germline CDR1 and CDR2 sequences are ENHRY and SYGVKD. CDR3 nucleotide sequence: TGTGCCATCAGGGGGTCCGGGGAGCTGTTTTTT. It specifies CAIRGSGELFF.

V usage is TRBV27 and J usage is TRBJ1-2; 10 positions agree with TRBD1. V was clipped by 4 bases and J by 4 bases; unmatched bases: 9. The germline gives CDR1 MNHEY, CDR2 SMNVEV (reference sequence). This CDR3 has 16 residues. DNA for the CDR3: TGTGCCAGCAGTTCAAAATCGGGACAGGGGATCTATGGCTACACCTTC. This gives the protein CASSSKSGQGIYGYTF.

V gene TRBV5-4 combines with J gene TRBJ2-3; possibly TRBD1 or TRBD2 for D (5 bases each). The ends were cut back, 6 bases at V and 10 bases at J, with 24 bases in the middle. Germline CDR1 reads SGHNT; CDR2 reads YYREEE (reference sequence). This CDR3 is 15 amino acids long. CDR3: CASNPRHQGSEAQYF. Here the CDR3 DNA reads TGTGCCAGCAACCCGAGACATCAGGGTAGCGAGGCGCAGTATTTT.

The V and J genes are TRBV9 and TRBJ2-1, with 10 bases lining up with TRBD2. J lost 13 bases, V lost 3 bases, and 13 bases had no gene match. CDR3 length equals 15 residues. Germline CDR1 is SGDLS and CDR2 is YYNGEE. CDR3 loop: CASSGASGSFHVQFF. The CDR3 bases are TGTGCCAGCAGCGGAGCTAGCGGGAGCTTTCACGTACAGTTCTTC.